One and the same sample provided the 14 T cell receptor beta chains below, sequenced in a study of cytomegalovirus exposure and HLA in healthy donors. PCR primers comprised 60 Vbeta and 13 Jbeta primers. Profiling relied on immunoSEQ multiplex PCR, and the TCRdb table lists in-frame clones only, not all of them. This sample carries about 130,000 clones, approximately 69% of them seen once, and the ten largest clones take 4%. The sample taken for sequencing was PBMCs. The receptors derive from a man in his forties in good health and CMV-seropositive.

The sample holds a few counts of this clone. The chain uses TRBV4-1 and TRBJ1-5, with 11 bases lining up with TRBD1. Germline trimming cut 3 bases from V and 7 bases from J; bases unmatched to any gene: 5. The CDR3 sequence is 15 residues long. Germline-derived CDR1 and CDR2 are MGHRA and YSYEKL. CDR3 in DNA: TGCGCCAGCAGCCATGGACAGGGGGCCGGCCAGCCCCAGCATTTT. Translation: CASSHGQGAGQPQHF.

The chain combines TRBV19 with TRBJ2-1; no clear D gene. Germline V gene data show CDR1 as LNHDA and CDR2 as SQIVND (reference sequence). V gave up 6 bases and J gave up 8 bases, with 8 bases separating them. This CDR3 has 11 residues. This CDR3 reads CASSFRHEQFF. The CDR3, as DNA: TGTGCCAGTAGCTTCCGTCATGAGCAGTTCTTC. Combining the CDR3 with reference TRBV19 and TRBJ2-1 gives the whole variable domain DGGITQSPKYLFRKEGQNVTLSCEQNLNHDAMYWYRQDPGQGLRLIYYSQIVNDFQKGDIAEGYSVSREKKESFPLTVTSAQKNPTAFYLCASSFRHEQFFGPGTRLTVL.

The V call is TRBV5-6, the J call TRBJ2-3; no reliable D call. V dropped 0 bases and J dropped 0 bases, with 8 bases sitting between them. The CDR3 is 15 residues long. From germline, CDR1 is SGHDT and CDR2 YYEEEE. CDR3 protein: CASSLARVSTDTQYF. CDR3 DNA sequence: TGTGCCAGCAGCTTGGCCCGAGTTAGCACAGATACGCAGTATTTT.

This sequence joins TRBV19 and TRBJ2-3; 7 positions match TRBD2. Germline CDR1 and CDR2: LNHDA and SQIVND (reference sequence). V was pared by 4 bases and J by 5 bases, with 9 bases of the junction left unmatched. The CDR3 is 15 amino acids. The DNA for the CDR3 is TGTGCCAGTAGTAACGAGATAGCGGGTAGAGATACGCAGTATTTT. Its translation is CASSNEIAGRDTQYF. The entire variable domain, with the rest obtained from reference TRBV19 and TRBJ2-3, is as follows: DGGITQSPKYLFRKEGQNVTLSCEQNLNHDAMYWYRQDPGQGLRLIYYSQIVNDFQKGDIAEGYSVSREKKESFPLTVTSAQKNPTAFYLCASSNEIAGRDTQYFGPGTRLTVL.

CDR3 DNA: TGTGCCATCAGTGAGTCGGGACTAGCGGGGGGCGATGAGCAGTTCTTC. Amino acids: CAISESGLAGGDEQFF. The chain employs TRBV10-3 and TRBJ2-1; 15 bases fit TRBD2. The J segment lost 8 bases and the V segment lost 0 bases, leaving 2 bases of the junction unmatched. CDR1 ENHRY and CDR2 SYGVKD come from the germline V gene. This CDR3 spans 16 amino acids.

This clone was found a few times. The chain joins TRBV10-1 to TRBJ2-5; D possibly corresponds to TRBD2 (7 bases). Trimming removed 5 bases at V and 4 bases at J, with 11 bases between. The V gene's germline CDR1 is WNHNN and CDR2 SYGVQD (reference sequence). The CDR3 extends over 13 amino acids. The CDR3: CASSTGGGETQYF. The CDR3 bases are TGCGCCAGCAGTACGGGGGGCGGAGAGACCCAGTACTTC.

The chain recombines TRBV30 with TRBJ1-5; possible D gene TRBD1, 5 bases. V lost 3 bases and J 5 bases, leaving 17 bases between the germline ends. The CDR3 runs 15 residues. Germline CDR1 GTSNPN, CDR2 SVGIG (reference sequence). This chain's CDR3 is CAWRGPGWSDQPQHF. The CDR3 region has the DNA TGTGCCTGGAGAGGCCCAGGGTGGTCGGATCAGCCCCAGCATTTT.

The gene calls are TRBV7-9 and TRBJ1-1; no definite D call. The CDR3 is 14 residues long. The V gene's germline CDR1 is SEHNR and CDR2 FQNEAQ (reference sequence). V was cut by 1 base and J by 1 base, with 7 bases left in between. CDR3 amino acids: CASSLGHPNTEAFF. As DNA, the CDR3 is TGTGCCAGCAGCTTAGGACATCCGAACACTGAAGCTTTCTTT.

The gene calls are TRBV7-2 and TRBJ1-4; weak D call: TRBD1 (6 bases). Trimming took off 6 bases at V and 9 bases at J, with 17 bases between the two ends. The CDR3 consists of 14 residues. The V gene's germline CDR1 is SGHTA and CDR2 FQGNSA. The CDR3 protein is CASREGQWGKKLFF. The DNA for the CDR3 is TGTGCCAGCAGGGAAGGACAGTGGGGTAAAAAACTGTTTTTT.

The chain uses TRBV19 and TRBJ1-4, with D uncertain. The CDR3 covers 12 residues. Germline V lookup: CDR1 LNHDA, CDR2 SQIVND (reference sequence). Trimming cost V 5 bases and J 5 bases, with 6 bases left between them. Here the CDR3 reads CASSFRNEKLFF. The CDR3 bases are TGTGCCAGTAGTTTCAGGAATGAAAAACTGTTTTTT.

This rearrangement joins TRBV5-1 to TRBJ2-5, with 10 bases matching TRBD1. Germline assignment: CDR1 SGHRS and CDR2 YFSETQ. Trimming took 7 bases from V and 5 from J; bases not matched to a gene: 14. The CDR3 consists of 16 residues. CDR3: CASCPSGTGAFETQYF. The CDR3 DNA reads TGCGCCAGCTGCCCTTCTGGGACAGGGGCTTTTGAGACCCAGTACTTC.

CDR3: CASSSPGLADNEQFF. The DNA of the CDR3 is TGTGCCAGCAGCTCTCCGGGACTAGCGGACAATGAGCAGTTCTTC. The chain has TRBV5-4 and TRBJ2-1, with 11 bases that match TRBD2. With V trimmed by 3 bases and J by 5 bases, 4 bases remained unmatched. This CDR3 region has 15 residues. Per the germline V gene, CDR1 is SGHNT and CDR2 is YYREEE (reference sequence).

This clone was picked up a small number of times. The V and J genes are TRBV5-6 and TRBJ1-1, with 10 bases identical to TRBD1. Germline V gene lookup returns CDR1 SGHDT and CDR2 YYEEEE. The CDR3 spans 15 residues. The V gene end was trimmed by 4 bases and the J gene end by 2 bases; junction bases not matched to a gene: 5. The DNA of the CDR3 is TGTGCCAGCAGCGCGGGACAGGGGTATAACACTGAAGCTTTCTTT. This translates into CASSAGQGYNTEAFF.

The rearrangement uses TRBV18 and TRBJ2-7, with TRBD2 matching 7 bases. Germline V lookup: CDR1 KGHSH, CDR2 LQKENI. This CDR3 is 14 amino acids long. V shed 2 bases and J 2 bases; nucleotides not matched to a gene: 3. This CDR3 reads CASSPTSEPYEQYF. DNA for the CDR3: TGTGCCAGCTCACCAACTAGCGAGCCCTACGAGCAGTACTTC.